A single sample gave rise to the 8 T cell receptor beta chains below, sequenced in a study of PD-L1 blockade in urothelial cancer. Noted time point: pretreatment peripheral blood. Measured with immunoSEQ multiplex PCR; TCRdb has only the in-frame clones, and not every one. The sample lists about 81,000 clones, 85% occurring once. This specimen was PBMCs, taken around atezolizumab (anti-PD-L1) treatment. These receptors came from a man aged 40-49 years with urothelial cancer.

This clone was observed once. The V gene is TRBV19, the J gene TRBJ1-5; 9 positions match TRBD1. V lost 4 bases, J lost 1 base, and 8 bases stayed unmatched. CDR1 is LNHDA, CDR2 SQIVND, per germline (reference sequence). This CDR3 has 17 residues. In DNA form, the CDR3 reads TGTGCCAGTAGTAATACCGGGACAGGGATAAGCAATCAGCCCCAGCATTTT. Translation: CASSNTGTGISNQPQHF.

This chain's CDR3 is CASSHRLAGGLNEQFF. CDR3 DNA sequence: TGTGCCAGCAGTCACCGGCTAGCGGGAGGATTAAATGAGCAGTTCTTC. The gene calls are TRBV27 and TRBJ2-1, with 11 positions matching TRBD2. J lost 7 bases, V lost 5 bases, and 10 bases had no gene match. CDR3 length: 16 amino acids. Per the germline V gene, CDR1 is MNHEY and CDR2 is SMNVEV (reference sequence).

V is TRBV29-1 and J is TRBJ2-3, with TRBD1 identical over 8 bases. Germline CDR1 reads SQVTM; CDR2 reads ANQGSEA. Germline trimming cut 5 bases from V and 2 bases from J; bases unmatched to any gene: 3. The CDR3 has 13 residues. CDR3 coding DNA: TGCAGCGTTAGGGACAGGAACACAGATACGCAGTATTTT. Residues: CSVRDRNTDTQYF.

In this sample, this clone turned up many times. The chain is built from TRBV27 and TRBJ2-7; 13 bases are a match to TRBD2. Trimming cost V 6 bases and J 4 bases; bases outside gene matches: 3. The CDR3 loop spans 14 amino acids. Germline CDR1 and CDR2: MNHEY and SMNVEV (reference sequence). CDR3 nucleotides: TGTGCCAGCAGACTAGCGGGAGGGCGATACGAGCAGTACTTC. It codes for CASRLAGGRYEQYF.

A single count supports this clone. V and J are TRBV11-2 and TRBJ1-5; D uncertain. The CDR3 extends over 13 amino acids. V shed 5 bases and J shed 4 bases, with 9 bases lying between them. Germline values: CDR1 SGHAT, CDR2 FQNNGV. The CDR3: CASSHSENQPQHF. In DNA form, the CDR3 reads TGTGCCAGCAGCCACTCGGAGAATCAGCCCCAGCATTTT.

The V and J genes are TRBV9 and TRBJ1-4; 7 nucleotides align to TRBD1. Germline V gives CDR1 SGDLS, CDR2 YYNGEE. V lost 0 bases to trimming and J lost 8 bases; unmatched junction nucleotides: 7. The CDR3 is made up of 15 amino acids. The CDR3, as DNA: TGTGCCAGCAGCGTAGCTCTCCAGGGACAGGAAAAACTGTTTTTT. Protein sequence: CASSVALQGQEKLFF.

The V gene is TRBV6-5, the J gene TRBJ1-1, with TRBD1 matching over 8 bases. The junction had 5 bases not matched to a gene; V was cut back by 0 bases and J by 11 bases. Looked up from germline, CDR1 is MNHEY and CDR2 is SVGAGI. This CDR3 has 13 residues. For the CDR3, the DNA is TGTGCCAGCAGTTACTCCCTGACAGGGGACGCTTTCTTT. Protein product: CASSYSLTGDAFF.

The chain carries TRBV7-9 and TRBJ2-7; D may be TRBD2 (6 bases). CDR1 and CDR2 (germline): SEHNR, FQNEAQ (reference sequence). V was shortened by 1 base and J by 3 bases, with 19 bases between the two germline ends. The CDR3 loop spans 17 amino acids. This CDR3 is CASSLGGVSGTHYEQYF. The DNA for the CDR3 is TGTGCCAGCAGCTTAGGGGGGGTCTCCGGGACTCACTACGAGCAGTACTTC.